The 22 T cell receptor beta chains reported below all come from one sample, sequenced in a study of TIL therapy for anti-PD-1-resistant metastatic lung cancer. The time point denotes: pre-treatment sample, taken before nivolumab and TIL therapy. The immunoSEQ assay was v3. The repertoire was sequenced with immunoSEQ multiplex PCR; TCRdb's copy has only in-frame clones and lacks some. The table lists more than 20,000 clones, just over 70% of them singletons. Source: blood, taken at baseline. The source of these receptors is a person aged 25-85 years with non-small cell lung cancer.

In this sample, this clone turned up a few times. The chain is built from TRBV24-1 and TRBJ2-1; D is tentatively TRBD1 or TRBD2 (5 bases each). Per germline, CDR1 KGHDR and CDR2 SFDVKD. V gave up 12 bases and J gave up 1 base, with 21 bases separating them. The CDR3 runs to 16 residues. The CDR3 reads CAAMGRKQLSYNEQFF. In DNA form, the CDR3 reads TGTGCCGCGATGGGACGGAAACAATTATCCTACAATGAGCAGTTCTTC.

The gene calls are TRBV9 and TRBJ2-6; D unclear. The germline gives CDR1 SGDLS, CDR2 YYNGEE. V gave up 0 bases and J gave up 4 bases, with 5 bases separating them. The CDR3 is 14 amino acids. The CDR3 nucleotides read TGTGCCAGCAGCGTAGGTCCCGGGGCCAACGTCCTGACTTTC. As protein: CASSVGPGANVLTF.

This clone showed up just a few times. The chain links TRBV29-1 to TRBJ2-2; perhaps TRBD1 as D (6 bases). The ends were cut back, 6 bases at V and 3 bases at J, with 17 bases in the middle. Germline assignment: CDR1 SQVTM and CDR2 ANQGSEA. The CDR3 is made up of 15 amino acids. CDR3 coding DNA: TGCAGCGTCGGGTCGCAACAGGGTCACACCGGGGAGCTGTTTTTT. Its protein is CSVGSQQGHTGELFF.

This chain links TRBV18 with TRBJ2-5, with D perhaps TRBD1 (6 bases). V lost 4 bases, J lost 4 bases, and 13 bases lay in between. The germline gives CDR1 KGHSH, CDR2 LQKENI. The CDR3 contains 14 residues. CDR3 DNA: TGTGCCAGCTCACTGAGTACCAGGGGAGAGACCCAGTACTTC. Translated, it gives CASSLSTRGETQYF.

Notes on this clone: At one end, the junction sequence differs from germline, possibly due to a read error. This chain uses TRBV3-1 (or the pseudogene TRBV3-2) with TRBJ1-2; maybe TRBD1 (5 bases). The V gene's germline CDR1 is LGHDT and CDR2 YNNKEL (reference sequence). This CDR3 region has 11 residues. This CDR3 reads CASSQEGTPLF. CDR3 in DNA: TGTGCCAGCAGCCAAGAGGGGACGCCACTCTTC.

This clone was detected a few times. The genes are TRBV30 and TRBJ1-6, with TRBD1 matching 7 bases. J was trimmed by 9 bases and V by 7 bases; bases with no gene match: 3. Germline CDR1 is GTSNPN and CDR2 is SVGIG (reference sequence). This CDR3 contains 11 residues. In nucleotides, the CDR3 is TGTGCCTTCGACAGGGCTTCACCCCTCCACTTT. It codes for CAFDRASPLHF.

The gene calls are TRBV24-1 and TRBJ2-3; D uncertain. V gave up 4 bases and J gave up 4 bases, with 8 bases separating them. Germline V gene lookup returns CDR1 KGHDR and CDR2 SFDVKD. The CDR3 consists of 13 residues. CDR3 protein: CATSDPFPDTQYF. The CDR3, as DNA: TGTGCCACCAGTGACCCTTTCCCAGATACGCAGTATTTT.

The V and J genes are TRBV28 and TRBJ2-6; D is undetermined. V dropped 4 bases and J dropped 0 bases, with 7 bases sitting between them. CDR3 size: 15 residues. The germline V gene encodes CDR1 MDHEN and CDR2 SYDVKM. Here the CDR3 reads CASSSPHSGANVLTF. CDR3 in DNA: TGTGCCAGCAGTTCCCCCCACTCTGGGGCCAACGTCCTGACTTTC.

The DNA of the CDR3 is TGTGCCACCAGTAGACAGGGATCATATTCGGACTATGGCTACACCTTC. It specifies CATSRQGSYSDYGYTF. V usage is TRBV15 and J usage is TRBJ1-2, with 7 positions matching TRBD1. This CDR3 region has 16 residues. Germline V gene data show CDR1 as LNHNV and CDR2 as YYDKDF (reference sequence). Trimming took 6 bases from V and 3 from J; bases not matched to a gene: 13.

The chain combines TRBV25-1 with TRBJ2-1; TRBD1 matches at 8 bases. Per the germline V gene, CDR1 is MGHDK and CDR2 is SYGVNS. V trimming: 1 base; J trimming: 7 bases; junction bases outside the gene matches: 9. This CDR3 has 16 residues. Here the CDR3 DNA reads TGTGCCAGCAGTGAATTTAGGGACAGGATTGGAAATGAGCAGTTCTTC. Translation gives CASSEFRDRIGNEQFF.

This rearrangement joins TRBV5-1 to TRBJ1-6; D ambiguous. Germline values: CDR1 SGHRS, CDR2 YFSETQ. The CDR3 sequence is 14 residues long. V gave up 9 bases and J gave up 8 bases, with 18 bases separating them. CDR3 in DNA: TGCGCCACCACAGAGGGATCGGTGGATTCACCCCTCCACTTT. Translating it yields CATTEGSVDSPLHF.

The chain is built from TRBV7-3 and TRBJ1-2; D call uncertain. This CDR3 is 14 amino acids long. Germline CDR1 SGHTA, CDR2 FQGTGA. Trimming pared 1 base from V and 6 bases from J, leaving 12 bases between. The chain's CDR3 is CASSLIEFRNGYTF. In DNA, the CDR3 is TGTGCCAGCAGCTTAATCGAATTCAGAAATGGCTACACCTTC.

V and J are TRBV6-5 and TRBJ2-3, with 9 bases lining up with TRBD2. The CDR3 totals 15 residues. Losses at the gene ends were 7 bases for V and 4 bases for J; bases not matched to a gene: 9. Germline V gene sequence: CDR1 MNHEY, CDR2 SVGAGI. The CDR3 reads CASTEGGGAADTQYF. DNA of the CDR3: TGTGCCAGCACCGAGGGCGGGGGGGCCGCAGATACGCAGTATTTT.

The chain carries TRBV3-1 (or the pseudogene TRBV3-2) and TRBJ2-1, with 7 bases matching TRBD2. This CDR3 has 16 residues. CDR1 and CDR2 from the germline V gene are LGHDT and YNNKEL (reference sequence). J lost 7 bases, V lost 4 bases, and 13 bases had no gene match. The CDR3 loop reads CASSPTLREIWNEQFF. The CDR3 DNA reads TGTGCCAGCAGCCCCACCCTGCGGGAGATTTGGAATGAGCAGTTCTTC.

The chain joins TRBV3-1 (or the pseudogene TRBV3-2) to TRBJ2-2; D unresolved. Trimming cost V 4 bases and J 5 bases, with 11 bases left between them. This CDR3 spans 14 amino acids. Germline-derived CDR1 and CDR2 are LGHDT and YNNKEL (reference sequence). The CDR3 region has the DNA TGTGCCAGCAGCCCACCTGTGGAAACCGGGGAGCTGTTTTTT. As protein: CASSPPVETGELFF.

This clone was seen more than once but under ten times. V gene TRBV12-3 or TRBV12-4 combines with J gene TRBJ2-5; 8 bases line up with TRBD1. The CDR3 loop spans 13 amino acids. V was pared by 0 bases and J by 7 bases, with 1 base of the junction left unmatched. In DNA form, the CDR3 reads TGTGCCAGCAGTTTAGCACAGGGGGGGACCCAGTACTTC. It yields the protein CASSLAQGGTQYF.

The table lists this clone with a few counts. CDR3 region: CASKSYREGTGELFF. CDR3 DNA sequence: TGTGCCAGCAAATCGTACAGGGAGGGCACCGGGGAGCTGTTTTTT. V usage is TRBV6-5 and J usage is TRBJ2-2, with D possibly being TRBD2 (7 bases). The CDR3 contains 15 residues. Deletions cut 7 bases from V and 4 bases from J, with 16 bases between. Per germline, CDR1 MNHEY and CDR2 SVGAGI.

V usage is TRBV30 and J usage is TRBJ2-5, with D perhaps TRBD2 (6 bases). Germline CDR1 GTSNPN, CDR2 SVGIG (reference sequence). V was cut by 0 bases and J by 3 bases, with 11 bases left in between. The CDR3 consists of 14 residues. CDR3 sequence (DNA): TGTGCCTGGAGTGTACTAGGAGGGGAAGAGACCCAGTACTTC. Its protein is CAWSVLGGEETQYF.

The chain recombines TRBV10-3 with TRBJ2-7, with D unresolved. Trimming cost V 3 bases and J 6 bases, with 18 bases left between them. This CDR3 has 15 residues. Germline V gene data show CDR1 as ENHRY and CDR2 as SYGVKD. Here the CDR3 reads CAISDFVSISVEQYF. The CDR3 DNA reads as TGTGCCATCAGTGATTTTGTCTCCATCTCGGTCGAGCAGTACTTC.

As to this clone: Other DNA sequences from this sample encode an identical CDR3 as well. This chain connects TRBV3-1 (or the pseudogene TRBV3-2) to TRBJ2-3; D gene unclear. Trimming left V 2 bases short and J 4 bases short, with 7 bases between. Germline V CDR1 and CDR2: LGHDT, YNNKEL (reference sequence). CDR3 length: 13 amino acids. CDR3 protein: CASSQFNSDTQYF. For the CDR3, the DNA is TGTGCCAGCAGCCAATTTAATTCAGATACGCAGTATTTT.

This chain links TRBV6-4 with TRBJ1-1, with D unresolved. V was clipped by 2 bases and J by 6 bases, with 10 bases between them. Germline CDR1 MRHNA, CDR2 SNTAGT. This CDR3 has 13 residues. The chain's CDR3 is CASSDKERAEAFF. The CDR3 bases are TGTGCCAGCAGTGACAAGGAACGGGCTGAAGCTTTCTTT.

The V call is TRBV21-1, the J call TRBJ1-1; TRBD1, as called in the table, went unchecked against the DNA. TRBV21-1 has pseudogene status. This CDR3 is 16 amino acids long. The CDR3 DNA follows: TGTGCCAGCAGCGAATCAATCGACAGGACCCTGCCTGAAGCTTTCTTT. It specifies CASSESIDRTLPEAFF.